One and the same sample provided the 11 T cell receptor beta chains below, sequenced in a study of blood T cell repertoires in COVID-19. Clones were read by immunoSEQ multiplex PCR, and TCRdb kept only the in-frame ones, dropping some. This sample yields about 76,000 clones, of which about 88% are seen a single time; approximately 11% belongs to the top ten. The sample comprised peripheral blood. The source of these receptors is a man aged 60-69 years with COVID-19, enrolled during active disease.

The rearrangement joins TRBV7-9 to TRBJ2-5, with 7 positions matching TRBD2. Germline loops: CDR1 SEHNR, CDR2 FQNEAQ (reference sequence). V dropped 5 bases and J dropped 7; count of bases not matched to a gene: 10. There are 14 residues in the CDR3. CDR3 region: CASSRTGRGGTQYF. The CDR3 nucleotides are TGTGCCAGCAGCCGTACGGGGAGGGGAGGGACCCAGTACTTC.

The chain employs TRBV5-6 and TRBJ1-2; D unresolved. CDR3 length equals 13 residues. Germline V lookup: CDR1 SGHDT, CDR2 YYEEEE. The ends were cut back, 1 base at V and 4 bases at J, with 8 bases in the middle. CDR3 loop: CASSLNGVYGYTF. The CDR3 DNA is TGTGCCAGCAGCTTGAACGGAGTCTATGGCTACACCTTC.

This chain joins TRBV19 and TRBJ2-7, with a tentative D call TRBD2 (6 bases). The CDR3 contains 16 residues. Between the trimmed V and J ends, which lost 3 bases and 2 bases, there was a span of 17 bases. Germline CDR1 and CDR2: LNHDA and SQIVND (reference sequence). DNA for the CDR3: TGTGCCAGTAGTATCGGAGCGGGCCAAACCACCTACGAGCAGTACTTC. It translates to CASSIGAGQTTYEQYF.

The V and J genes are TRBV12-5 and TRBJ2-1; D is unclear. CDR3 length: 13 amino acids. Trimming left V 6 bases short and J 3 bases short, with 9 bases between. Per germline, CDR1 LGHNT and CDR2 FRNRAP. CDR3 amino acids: CASGYANYNEQFF. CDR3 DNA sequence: TGTGCTAGTGGCTACGCGAACTACAATGAGCAGTTCTTC.

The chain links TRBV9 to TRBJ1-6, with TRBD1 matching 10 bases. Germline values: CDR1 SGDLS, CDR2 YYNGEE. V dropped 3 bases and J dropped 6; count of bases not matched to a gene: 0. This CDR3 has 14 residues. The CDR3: CASSGTGGNSPLHF. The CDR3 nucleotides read TGTGCCAGCAGCGGGACAGGGGGTAATTCACCCCTCCACTTT.

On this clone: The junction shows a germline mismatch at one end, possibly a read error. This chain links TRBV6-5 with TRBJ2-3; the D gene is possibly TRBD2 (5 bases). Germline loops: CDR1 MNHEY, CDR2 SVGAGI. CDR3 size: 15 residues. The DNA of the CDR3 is TGTGCCAGCAGTGACTCATCTCCTAGGGAGGATACGCAGTATTTT. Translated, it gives CASSDSSPREDTQYF.

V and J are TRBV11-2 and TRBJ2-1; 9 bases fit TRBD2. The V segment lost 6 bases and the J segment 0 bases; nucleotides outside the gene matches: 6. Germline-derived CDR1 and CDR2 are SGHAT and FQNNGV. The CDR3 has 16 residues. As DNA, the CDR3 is TGTGCCAGCAGGTCTAGCGGGGCTAGCTCCTACAATGAGCAGTTCTTC. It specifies CASRSSGASSYNEQFF.

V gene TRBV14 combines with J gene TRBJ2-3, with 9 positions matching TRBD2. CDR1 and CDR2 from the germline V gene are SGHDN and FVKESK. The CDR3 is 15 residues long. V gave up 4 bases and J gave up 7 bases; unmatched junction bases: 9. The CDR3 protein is CASSRYSGSIYTQYF. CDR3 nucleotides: TGTGCCAGCAGCCGATATAGCGGGAGTATCTATACGCAGTATTTT.

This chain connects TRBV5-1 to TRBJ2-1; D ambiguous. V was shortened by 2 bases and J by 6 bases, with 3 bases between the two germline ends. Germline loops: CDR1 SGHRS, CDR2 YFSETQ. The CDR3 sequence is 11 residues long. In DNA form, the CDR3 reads TGCGCCAGCAGCTTCTCCAATGAGCAGTTCTTC. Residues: CASSFSNEQFF.

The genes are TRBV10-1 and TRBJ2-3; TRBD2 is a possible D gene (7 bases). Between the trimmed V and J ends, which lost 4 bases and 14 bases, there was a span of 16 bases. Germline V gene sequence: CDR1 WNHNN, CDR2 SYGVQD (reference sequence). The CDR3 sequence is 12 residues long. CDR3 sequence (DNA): TGCGCCAGCAGTGTTGCGGGGGCCCCCACGTATTTT. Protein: CASSVAGAPTYF.

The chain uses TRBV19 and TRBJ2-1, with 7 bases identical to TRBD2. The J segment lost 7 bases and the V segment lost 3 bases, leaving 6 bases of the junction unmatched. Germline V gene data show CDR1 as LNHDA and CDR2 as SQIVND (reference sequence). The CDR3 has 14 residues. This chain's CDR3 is CASSIDRRGNEQFF. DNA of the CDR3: TGTGCCAGTAGTATTGATCGGCGGGGGAATGAGCAGTTCTTC.